What follows are 20 T cell receptor beta chains derived from one specimen sequenced in a study of blood T cell repertoires in COVID-19. Assay used: immunoSEQ multiplex PCR; TCRdb lists only in-frame clones, some missing. There are 20,000 to 25,000 clones in the sample; about nine tenths occur only once, and around 18% lies in the top ten. Specimen: peripheral blood. The receptors originated from an elderly woman with acute or convalescent COVID-19.

The V gene is TRBV3-1 (or the pseudogene TRBV3-2), the J gene TRBJ2-5; weak D call: TRBD1 (5 bases). The V gene lost 5 bases and the J gene lost 2 bases, with 12 bases spanning the gap. The CDR3 totals 14 residues. Germline CDR1 LGHDT, CDR2 YNNKEL (reference sequence). In DNA form, the CDR3 reads TGTGCCAGCAGCTTATGGGGCCCACAAGAGACCCAGTACTTC. Its translation: CASSLWGPQETQYF.

This rearrangement joins TRBV19 to TRBJ2-3; TRBD1 matches at 11 bases. Germline assignment: CDR1 LNHDA and CDR2 SQIVND (reference sequence). The V gene end was trimmed by 10 bases and the J gene end by 8 bases; junction bases not matched to a gene: 8. The CDR3 sequence is 13 residues long. Written as DNA, the CDR3 is TGTGCCACCGGGGACAGGGGGACGGCTACGCAGTATTTT. Its translation is CATGDRGTATQYF.

V and J are TRBV18 and TRBJ1-3; tentative D call: TRBD1 (6 bases). CDR3 length: 18 amino acids. Looked up from germline, CDR1 is KGHSH and CDR2 is LQKENI. V was pared by 3 bases and J by 4 bases, with 22 bases between. Written as DNA, the CDR3 is TGTGCCAGCTCACCCCTGGGACAAGGTTTCAAAAGGGGAAACACCATATATTTT. Its translation is CASSPLGQGFKRGNTIYF.

This clone has only one observation. This chain joins TRBV5-4 and TRBJ2-3; maybe TRBD1 (6 bases). V lost 2 bases, J lost 2 bases, and 12 bases lay in between. The V gene's germline CDR1 is SGHNT and CDR2 YYREEE (reference sequence). This CDR3 region has 15 residues. As DNA, the CDR3 is TGTGCCAGCAGCTTTGGTTTGGGGGCCACAGATACGCAGTATTTT. It encodes CASSFGLGATDTQYF.

This rearrangement joins TRBV20-1 to TRBJ2-7, with D possibly TRBD1 on 5 matching bases. Trimming pared 3 bases from V and 5 bases from J, leaving 14 bases between. The germline gives CDR1 DFQATT, CDR2 SNEGSKA (reference sequence). This CDR3 comprises 13 residues. The CDR3 here is CSASLLRVNEQYF. The CDR3 nucleotides are TGCAGTGCTAGTCTGCTCAGGGTCAACGAGCAGTACTTC.

This clone was counted once. The chain recombines TRBV7-2 with TRBJ2-5, with D tentatively TRBD2 (6 bases). Trimming pared 5 bases from V and 1 base from J, leaving 11 bases between. This CDR3 region has 14 residues. Germline V CDR1 and CDR2: SGHTA, FQGNSA. This CDR3 reads CASSARDFQETQYF. As DNA, the CDR3 is TGTGCCAGCAGCGCAAGGGACTTCCAAGAGACCCAGTACTTC.

V and J are TRBV5-8 and TRBJ2-7, with 9 positions matching TRBD1. The CDR3 consists of 14 residues. V dropped 0 bases and J dropped 7; count of bases not matched to a gene: 5. CDR1 SGHTS and CDR2 YDEGEE come from the germline V gene. The CDR3: CASSLGDRAGEQYF. CDR3 sequence (DNA): TGTGCCAGCAGCTTGGGGGACAGGGCGGGGGAGCAGTACTTC.

This chain uses TRBV4-1 with TRBJ1-1; 7 positions match TRBD1. The CDR3 contains 14 residues. The ends lost 4 bases at V and 1 base at J; junction bases unmatched: 3. CDR1 and CDR2 from the germline V gene are MGHRA and YSYEKL. The CDR3 spells CASSPDRSNTEAFF. CDR3 bases: TGCGCCAGCAGCCCGGACAGGTCGAACACTGAAGCTTTCTTT.

The V gene is TRBV4-3, the J gene TRBJ1-2; 9 nucleotides align to TRBD1. Germline values: CDR1 LGHNA, CDR2 YSLEER. CDR3 size: 14 residues. Trimming removed 3 bases from V and 4 bases from J; junction bases left unmatched: 3. CDR3 in DNA: TGCGCCAGCAGCCAGGAGGACAGGGGCTATGGCTACACCTTC. Translating it yields CASSQEDRGYGYTF.

This chain connects TRBV2 to TRBJ2-7, with a possible D match to TRBD1 (5 bases). Germline V lookup: CDR1 SNHLY, CDR2 FYNNEI. V was trimmed by 4 bases and J by 6 bases, leaving 10 bases between them. This CDR3 region has 12 residues. Here the CDR3 DNA reads TGTGCCAGCAGTGTTCAGGGATCCGAGCAGTACTTC. The encoded protein is CASSVQGSEQYF.

The chain joins TRBV5-1 to TRBJ2-3; D is possibly TRBD1 (6 bases). The CDR3 contains 15 residues. Germline CDR1 SGHRS, CDR2 YFSETQ. The ends were cut back, 0 bases at V and 0 bases at J, with 8 bases in the middle. The CDR3, as DNA: TGCGCCAGCAGCTTGGCCCAGGGGAGCACAGATACGCAGTATTTT. It codes for CASSLAQGSTDTQYF. Based on the CDR3 plus reference TRBV5-1 and TRBJ2-3, the full variable domain is KAGVTQTPRYLIKTRGQQVTLSCSPISGHRSVSWYQQTPGQGLQFLFEYFSETQRNKGNFPGRFSGRQFSNSRSEMNVSTLELGDSALYLCASSLAQGSTDTQYFGPGTRLTVL.

The gene calls are TRBV14 and TRBJ2-4; a weak D match, TRBD2 (6 bases). V was cut by 2 bases and J by 3 bases, with 17 bases left in between. In germline, CDR1 is SGHDN, CDR2 FVKESK. This CDR3 region has 17 residues. In nucleotides, the CDR3 is TGTGCCAGCAGCCAAACCATTCTTGGGCGGGACAAAAACATTCAGTACTTC. As protein: CASSQTILGRDKNIQYF.

V gene TRBV2 combines with J gene TRBJ2-7; possibly TRBD2 for D (6 bases). The CDR3 runs to 12 residues. Deletions cut 7 bases from V and 5 bases from J, with 12 bases between. In germline, CDR1 is SNHLY, CDR2 FYNNEI. CDR3: CASNGGGHEQYF. CDR3 DNA sequence: TGTGCCAGCAATGGGGGAGGCCACGAGCAGTACTTC.

The rearrangement uses TRBV4-3 and TRBJ1-2, with TRBD1 identical over 10 bases. The length of the CDR3 is 15 residues. J was trimmed by 3 bases and V by 4 bases; bases with no gene match: 5. Looked up from germline, CDR1 is LGHNA and CDR2 is YSLEER. This CDR3 is CASSLDRGPYYGYTF. The CDR3 DNA reads as TGCGCCAGCAGCCTAGACAGGGGGCCTTACTATGGCTACACCTTC.

The rearrangement uses TRBV6-1 and TRBJ2-5; 7 nucleotides line up with TRBD2. Germline-derived CDR1 and CDR2 are MNHNS and SASEGT. Trimming took 3 bases from V and 5 from J; bases not matched to a gene: 9. The CDR3 loop spans 15 amino acids. The CDR3 bases are TGTGCCAGCAGTGATACCCGGCGGCGGGGGGAGACCCAGTACTTC. Translated, it gives CASSDTRRRGETQYF.

The chain has TRBV6-5 and TRBJ2-5, with TRBD1 as a possible D gene (6 bases). Germline V lookup: CDR1 MNHEY, CDR2 SVGAGI. The CDR3 covers 15 residues. The germline V and J ends were trimmed by 6 bases and 5 bases, with 19 bases remaining between them. CDR3 sequence reads: CASSWQGSAQETQYF. CDR3 in DNA: TGTGCCAGCAGCTGGCAGGGGTCGGCGCAGGAGACCCAGTACTTC.

J is TRBJ1-2 and V is TRBV7-2; D is unclear. V gave up 5 bases and J gave up 3 bases, with 7 bases separating them. From germline, CDR1 is SGHTA and CDR2 FQGNSA. The CDR3 loop spans 12 amino acids. CDR3 bases: TGTGCCAGCAGCGGCCGGGACTATGGCTACACCTTC. This sequence encodes CASSGRDYGYTF.

The V call is TRBV7-2, the J call TRBJ2-4; tentatively, D is TRBD2 (6 bases). Germline V gene sequence: CDR1 SGHTA, CDR2 FQGNSA. The V and J ends lost 2 bases and 2 bases respectively, with 10 bases between them. This CDR3 region has 15 residues. Here the CDR3 DNA reads TGTGCCAGCAGCTTAAGGAGGGACTCCAAAAACATTCAGTACTTC. Residues: CASSLRRDSKNIQYF. Full variable domain (outside the CDR3, taken from reference TRBV7-2 and TRBJ2-4): GAGVSQSPSNKVTEKGKDVELRCDPISGHTALYWYRQSLGQGLEFLIYFQGNSAPDKSGLPSDRFSAERTGGSVSTLTIQRTQQEDSAVYLCASSLRRDSKNIQYFGAGTRLSVL.

This clone has a single count. The gene calls are TRBV11-3 and TRBJ2-5, with 9 nucleotides matching TRBD1. With the DNA end fitting TRBJ2-7 better, the J assignment may be wrong. Germline values: CDR1 SGHNT, CDR2 YENEEA. The CDR3 has 14 residues. The CDR3 loop reads CASSRGQGWNEQYF. DNA for the CDR3: TGTGCCAGCAGCCGAGGACAGGGGTGGAACGAGCAGTACTTC.

The chain recombines TRBV18 with TRBJ2-3; 7 nucleotides align to TRBD1. V lost 5 bases and J lost 4; bases outside the gene matches: 12. The CDR3 contains 16 residues. Germline V gene lookup returns CDR1 KGHSH and CDR2 LQKENI. CDR3 region: CASSETGKLIPDTQYF. The DNA for the CDR3 is TGTGCCAGCTCAGAGACAGGGAAGTTAATTCCAGATACGCAGTATTTT. Combining the CDR3 with reference TRBV18 and TRBJ2-3 gives the whole variable domain NAGVMQNPRHLVRRRGQEARLRCSPMKGHSHVYWYRQLPEEGLKFMVYLQKENIIDESGMPKERFSAEFPKEGPSILRIQQVVRGDSAAYFCASSETGKLIPDTQYFGPGTRLTVL.